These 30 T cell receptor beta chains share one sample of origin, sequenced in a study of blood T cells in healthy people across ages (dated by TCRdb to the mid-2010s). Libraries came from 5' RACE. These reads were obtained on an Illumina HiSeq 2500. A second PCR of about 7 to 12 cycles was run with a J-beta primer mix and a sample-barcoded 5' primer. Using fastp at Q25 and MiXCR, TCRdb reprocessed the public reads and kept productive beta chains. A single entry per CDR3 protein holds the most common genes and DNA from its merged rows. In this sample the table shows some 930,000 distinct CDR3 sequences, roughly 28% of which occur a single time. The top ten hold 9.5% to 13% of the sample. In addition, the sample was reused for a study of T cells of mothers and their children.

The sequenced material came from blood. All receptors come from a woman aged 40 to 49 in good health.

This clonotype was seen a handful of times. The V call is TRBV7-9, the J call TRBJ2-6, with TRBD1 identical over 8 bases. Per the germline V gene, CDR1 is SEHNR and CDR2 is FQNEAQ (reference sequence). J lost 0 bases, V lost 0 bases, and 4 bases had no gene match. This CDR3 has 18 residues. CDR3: CASSLAQGASSGANVLTF. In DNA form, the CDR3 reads TGTGCCAGCAGCTTAGCGCAGGGGGCTAGCTCTGGGGCCAACGTCCTGACTTTC. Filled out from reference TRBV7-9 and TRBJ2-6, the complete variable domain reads DTGVSQNPRHKITKRGQNVTFRCDPISEHNRLYWYRQTLGQGPEFLTYFQNEAQLEKSRLLSDRFSAERPKGSFSTLEIQRTEQGDSAMYLCASSLAQGASSGANVLTFGAGSRLTVL.

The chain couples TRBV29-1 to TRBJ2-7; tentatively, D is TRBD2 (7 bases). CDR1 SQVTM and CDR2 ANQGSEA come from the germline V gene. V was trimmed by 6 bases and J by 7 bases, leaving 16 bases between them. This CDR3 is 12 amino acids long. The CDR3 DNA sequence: TGCAGCGTAGGGGGGGCCTACAATGAGCAGTACTTC. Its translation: CSVGGAYNEQYF.

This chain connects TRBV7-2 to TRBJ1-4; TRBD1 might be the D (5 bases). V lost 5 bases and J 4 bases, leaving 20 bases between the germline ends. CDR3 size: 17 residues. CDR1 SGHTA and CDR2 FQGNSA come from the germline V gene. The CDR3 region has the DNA TGTGCCAGCAGCCTTCGACGGGGAAGGGGCCTTAATGAAAAACTGTTTTTT. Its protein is CASSLRRGRGLNEKLFF.

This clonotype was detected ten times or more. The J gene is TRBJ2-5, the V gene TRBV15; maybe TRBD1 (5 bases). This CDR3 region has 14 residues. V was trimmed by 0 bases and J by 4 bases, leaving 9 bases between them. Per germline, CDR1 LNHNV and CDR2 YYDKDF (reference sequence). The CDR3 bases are TGTGCCACCAGCAGAGATGGTAGGGGAGAGACCCAGTACTTC. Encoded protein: CATSRDGRGETQYF.

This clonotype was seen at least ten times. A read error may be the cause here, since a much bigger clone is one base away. CDR3 DNA sequence: TGTGCCAGCAGCCGACACAAGCGGCGTTACGAGCAGTACTTC. This codes for CASSRHKRRYEQYF. The V call is TRBV5-6, the J call TRBJ2-7, with D maybe TRBD2 (5 bases). The germline V gene encodes CDR1 SGHDT and CDR2 YYEEEE. The CDR3 has 14 amino acids. Trimming removed 4 bases at V and 4 bases at J, with 15 bases between.

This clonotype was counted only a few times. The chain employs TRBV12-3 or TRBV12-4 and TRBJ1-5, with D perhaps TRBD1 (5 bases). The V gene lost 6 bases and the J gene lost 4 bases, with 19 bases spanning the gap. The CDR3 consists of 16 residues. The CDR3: CASSPTATGNNQPQHF. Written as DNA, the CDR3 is TGTGCCAGCAGCCCGACGGCCACAGGCAATAATCAGCCCCAGCATTTT.

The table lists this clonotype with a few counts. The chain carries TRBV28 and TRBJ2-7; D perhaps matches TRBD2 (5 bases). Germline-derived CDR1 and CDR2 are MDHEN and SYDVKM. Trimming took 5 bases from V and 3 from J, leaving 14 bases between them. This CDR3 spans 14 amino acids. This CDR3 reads CASSTFLDFYEQYF. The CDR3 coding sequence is TGTGCCAGCAGTACTTTCCTGGACTTCTACGAGCAGTACTTC.

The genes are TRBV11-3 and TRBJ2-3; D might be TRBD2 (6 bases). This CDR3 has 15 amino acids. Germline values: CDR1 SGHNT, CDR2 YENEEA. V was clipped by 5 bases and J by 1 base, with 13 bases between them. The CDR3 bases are TGTGCCAGCAGCCGGGGGAGGTCTGGCACAGATACGCAGTATTTT. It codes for CASSRGRSGTDTQYF.

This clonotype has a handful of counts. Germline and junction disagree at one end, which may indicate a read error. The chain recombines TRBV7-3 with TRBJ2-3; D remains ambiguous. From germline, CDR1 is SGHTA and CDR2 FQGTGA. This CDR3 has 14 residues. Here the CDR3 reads CASSSPVAPDAQYF. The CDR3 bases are TGTGCCAGCAGCTCCCCGGTGGCCCCAGATGCGCAGTATTTT.

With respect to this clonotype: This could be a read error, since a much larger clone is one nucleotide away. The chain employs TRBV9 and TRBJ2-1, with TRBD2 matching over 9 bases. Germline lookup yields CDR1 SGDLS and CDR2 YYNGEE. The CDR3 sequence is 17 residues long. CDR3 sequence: CAGSAGLARSSYNEQFF. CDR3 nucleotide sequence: TGTGCCGGCAGCGCGGGACTAGCCAGGAGCTCCTACAATGAGCAGTTCTTC.

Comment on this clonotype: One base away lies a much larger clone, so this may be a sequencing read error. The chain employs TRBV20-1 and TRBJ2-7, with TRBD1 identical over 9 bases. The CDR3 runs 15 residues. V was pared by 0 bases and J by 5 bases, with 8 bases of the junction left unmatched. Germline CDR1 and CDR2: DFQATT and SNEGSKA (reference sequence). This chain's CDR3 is CSARDRGQGGHEQYF. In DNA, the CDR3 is TGCAGTGCTAGAGATCGGGGACAGGGAGGCCACGAGCAGTACTTC.

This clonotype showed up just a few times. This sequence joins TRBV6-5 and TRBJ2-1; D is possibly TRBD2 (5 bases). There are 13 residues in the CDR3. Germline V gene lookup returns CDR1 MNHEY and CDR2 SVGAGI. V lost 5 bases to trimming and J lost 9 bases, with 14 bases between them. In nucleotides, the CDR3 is TGTGCCAGCAGTGACGGACTTTTAGGTGAGCAGTTCTTC. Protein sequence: CASSDGLLGEQFF.

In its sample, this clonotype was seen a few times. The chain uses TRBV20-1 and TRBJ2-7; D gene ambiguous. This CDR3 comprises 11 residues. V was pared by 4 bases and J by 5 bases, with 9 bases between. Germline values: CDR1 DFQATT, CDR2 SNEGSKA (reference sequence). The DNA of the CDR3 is TGCAGTGCTACCCGGTCGAACGAGCAGTACTTC. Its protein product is CSATRSNEQYF.

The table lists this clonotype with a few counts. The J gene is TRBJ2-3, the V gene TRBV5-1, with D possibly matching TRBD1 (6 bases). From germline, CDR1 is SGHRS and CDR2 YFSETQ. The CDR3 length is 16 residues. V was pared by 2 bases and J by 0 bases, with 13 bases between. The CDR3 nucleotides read TGCGCCAGCAGCTTACCGACAGGTGCTAGCACAGATACGCAGTATTTT. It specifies CASSLPTGASTDTQYF.

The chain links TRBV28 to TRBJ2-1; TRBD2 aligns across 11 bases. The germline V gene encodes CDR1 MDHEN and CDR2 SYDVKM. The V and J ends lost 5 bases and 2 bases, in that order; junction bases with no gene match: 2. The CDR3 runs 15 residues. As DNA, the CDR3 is TGTGCCAGCAGTCTGACTAGCGGGACCTACAATGAGCAGTTCTTC. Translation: CASSLTSGTYNEQFF.

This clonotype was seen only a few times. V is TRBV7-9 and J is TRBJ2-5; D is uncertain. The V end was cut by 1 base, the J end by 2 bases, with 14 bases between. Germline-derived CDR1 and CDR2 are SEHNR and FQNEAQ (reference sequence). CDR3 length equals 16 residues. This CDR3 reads CASSLEGTIPQETQYF. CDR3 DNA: TGTGCCAGCAGCTTAGAGGGAACTATCCCACAAGAGACCCAGTACTTC.

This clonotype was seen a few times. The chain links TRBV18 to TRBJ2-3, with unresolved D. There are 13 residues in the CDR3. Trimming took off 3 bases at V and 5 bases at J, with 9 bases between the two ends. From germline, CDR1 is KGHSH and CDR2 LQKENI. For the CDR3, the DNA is TGTGCCAGCTCACCGAACAAGGGAGATACGCAGTATTTT. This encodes CASSPNKGDTQYF.

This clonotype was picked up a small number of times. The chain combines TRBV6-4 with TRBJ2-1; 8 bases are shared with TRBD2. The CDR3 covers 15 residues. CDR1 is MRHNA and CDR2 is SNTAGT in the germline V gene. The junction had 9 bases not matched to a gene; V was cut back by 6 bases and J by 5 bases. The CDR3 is CASRREAGGHNEQFF. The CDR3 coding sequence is TGTGCCAGCAGGAGGGAGGCGGGGGGCCACAATGAGCAGTTCTTC.

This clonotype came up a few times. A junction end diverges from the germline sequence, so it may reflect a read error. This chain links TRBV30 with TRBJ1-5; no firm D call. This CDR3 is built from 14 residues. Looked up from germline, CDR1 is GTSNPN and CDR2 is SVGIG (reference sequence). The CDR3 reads CVWSSTYSNQPQHF. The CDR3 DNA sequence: TGTGTCTGGAGTTCGACATATAGCAATCAGCCCCAGCATTTT. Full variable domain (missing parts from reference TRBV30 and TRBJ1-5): SQTIHQWPATLVQPVGSPLSLECTVEGTSNPNLYWYRQAAGRGLQLLFYSVGIGQISSEVPQNLSASRPQDRQFILSSKKLLLSDSGFYLCVWSSTYSNQPQHFGDGTRLSIL.

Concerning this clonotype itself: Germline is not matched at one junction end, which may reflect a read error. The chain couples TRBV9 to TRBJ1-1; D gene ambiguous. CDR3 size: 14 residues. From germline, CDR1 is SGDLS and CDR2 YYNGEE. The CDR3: CASNVAPGPTEAFF. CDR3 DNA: TGTGCCAGCAACGTAGCCCCGGGCCCCACTGAAGCTTTCTTT.

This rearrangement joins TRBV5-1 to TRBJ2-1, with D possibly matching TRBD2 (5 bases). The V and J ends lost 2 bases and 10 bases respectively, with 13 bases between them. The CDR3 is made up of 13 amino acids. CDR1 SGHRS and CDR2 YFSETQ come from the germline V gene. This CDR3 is CASSFPGSYEQFF. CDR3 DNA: TGCGCCAGCAGCTTCCCGGGGTCCTACGAGCAGTTCTTC.

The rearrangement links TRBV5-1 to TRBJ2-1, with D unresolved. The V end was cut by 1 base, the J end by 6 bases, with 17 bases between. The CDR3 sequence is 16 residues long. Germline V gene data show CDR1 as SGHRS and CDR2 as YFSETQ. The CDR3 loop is CASSLNQRLLGNEQFF. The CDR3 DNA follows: TGCGCCAGCAGCTTGAATCAACGACTGCTGGGCAATGAGCAGTTCTTC.

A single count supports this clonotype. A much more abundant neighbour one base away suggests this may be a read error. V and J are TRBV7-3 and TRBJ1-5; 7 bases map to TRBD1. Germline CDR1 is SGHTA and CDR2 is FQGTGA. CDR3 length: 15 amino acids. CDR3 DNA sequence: TGTGTCAGCAGCTTAACGCGGCAGGGGGACCAGCCCCAGCATTTT. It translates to CVSSLTRQGDQPQHF. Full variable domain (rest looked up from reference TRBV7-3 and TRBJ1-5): GAGVSQTPSNKVTEKGKYVELRCDPISGHTALYWYRQSLGQGPEFLIYFQGTGAADDSGLPNDRFFAVRPEGSVSTLKIQRTERGDSAVYLCVSSLTRQGDQPQHFGDGTRLSIL.

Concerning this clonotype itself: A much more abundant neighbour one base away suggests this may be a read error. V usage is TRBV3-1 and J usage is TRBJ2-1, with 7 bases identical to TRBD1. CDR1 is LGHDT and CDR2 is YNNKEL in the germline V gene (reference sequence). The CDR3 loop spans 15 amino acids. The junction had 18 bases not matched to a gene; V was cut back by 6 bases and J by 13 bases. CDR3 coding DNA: TGTGCCAGCAGTCCATACAGGGGAACGAGGGAGACCCAGTTCTTC. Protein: CASSPYRGTRETQFF.

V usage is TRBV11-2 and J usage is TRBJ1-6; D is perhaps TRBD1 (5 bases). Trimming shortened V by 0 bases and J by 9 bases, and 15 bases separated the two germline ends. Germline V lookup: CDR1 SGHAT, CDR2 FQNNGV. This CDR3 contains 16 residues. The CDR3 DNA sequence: TGTGCCAGCAGCTTAGATGTGGGACTAGAGAGTTCACCCCTCCACTTT. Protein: CASSLDVGLESSPLHF.

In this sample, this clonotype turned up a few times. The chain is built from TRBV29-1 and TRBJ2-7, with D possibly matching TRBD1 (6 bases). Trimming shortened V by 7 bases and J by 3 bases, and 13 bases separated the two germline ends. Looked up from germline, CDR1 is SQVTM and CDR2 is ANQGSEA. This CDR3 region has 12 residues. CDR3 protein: CSARQVGYEQYV. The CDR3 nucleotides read TGCAGCGCAAGACAGGTGGGCTACGAGCAGTACGTC.

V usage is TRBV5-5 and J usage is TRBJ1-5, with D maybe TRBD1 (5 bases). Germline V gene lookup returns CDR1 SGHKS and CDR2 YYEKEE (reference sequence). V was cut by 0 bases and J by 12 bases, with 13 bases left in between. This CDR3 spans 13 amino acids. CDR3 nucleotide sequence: TGTGCCAGCAGCTTGGGGGGGATCCGAAACCAGCATTTT. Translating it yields CASSLGGIRNQHF.

The CDR3 spells CASSRRPGTSGGLTDTQYF. For the CDR3, the DNA is TGTGCCAGCAGCCGGCGACCCGGGACTAGCGGGGGGCTGACAGATACGCAGTATTTT. The gene calls are TRBV14 and TRBJ2-3, with 15 positions matching TRBD2. The CDR3 covers 19 residues. With V trimmed by 4 bases and J by 3 bases, 11 bases remained unmatched. Germline CDR1 is SGHDN and CDR2 is FVKESK.

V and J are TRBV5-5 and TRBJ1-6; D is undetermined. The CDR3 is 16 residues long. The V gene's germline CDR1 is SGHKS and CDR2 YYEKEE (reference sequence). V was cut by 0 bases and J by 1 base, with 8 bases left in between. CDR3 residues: CASSLASGSYNSPLHF. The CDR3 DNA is TGTGCCAGCAGCTTGGCTTCGGGGTCCTATAATTCACCCCTCCACTTT.

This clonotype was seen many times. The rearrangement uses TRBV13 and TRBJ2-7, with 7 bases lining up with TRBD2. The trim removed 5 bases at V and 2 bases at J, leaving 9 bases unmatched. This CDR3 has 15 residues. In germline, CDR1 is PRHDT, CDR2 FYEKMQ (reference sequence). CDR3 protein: CASSPTGGGAYEQYF. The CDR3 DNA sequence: TGTGCCAGCAGCCCCACTGGGGGGGGAGCCTACGAGCAGTACTTC.